At least ten counts were recorded for the clone carrying this T cell receptor (beta chain). These data belong to a study of regulatory T cells in long-lasting Graves disease. Time point in this sample: newly diagnosed GD, antithyroid drugs for less than 3 months. Extracted RNA from PBMCs served as the source of the TCR library. V lost 4 bases and J 11 bases, leaving 12 bases between the germline ends. Germline CDR1 MDHEN, CDR2 SYDVKM. This CDR3 has 12 residues. Through Arm-PCR of CDR3 regions and iRepertoire HTBI primers, TCR beta libraries were built. TCRdb reanalysed the multiplex PCR reads using MiXCR and keeps one entry per CDR3 protein. The data hold 620,000 or so distinct CDR3 sequences, with 16% observed a single time. The same data also contributed to another study, on T cells in Graves' hyperthyroidism and ophthalmopathy.

This receptor was obtained from a woman younger than 45 with Graves disease. The chain links TRBV28 to TRBJ2-1, with D uncertain. The source material was peripheral blood mononuclear cells (PBMCs), sampled at new diagnosis, from a patient treated with antithyroid drugs. The DNA of the CDR3 is TGTGCCAGCAGTTCCACCCGAATTAAGCAGTTCTTC. Its translation: CASSSTRIKQFF.